This T cell receptor (beta chain) originates from a study of post-analysis software for immune sequencing data (dated by TCRdb to the mid-2010s). Background for the entire study: Disease courses on record covered relapsing-remitting, secondary progressive and progressive-relapsing multiple sclerosis, though some patients had no subtype annotation. Patient repertoires were compared against over ten previously published healthy control repertoires from donors aged roughly 6 to 28 years. A subset of samples was prepared in parallel using single-end sample barcoding, then pooled and co-amplified after Illumina adapter ligation. Study-wide conclusions, independent of this receptor: The control group was slightly older than the multiple sclerosis patient group. When samples were clustered directly using the F measure, samples prepared in the same batch co-clustered strongly, which prompted a batch-effect correction. Four to six TRBV segments, including TRBV5-6, TRBV5-1 and TRBV20-1, were significantly more frequent in patients than controls. Multiple sclerosis patients had significantly lower normalized Chao1 diversity than controls, a result that suggests substantial peripheral T-cell clonal expansion.

Trimming removed 4 bases from V and 5 bases from J, leaving 9 bases between the germline ends. The CDR3 covers 11 residues, taking in both the cysteine and the phenylalanine. The CDR3 DNA has 33 bases and is translated from base 1. From a lookup of the germline V gene, CDR1 and CDR2 are SQVTM and ANQGSEA. As regards this clonotype: Its antigen is not yet known. Per-nucleotide qualities are absent, and no much larger clonotype sits a single base away.

To demonstrate the VDJtools post-analysis software, the study profiled TCR beta repertoires from the peripheral blood of some 13 young patients with multiple sclerosis. Multiple sclerosis patients were children and adolescents aged roughly 6 to 17 years. Receptor libraries were prepared by PCR. The sequencing machine was an Illumina HiSeq 2500. To reduce PCR and sequencing biases, unique molecular identifiers were incorporated into the TCR beta cDNA libraries. About 500,000 cDNA molecules were obtained per 1 to 10 million input T cells, so each molecule approximated one T cell. The patient libraries were prepared and sequenced using the same protocol as the earlier healthy control dataset. Within a given batch, samples were prepared together, multiplexed and sequenced on the same HiSeq lane. As for the original processing: Raw barcoded reads were processed with MIGEC, and single-read molecular identifier groups were discarded before consensus assembly and CDR3 extraction. Clonotype tables were post-analysed with VDJtools, and diversity was normalized by down-sampling all datasets to the smallest sample size. To correct batch-related cross-sample contamination, repertoire overlap clustering matched CDR3 amino acid sequences but not nucleotide sequences. TCRdb redid the processing of the public reads, applying fastp at Q25 and MiXCR, and retained in-frame beta chains. Duplicate CDR3 protein sequences are folded into a single record with the most common DNA and genes. The authors' filters were not applied to this entry. Within this sample are 650,000 to 850,000 distinct CDR3 sequences, with around 53% of them counted one time only. Around 4.5% of the sample rests with the top ten.

The specimen sequenced was blood. The sequence joins TRBV29-1 to TRBJ2-7; the D region may be TRBD1 or TRBD2, each matching 5 bases equally. The receptor was isolated from a girl between 10 and 17 years old with multiple sclerosis. The nucleotides read TGCAGCGTTGGAGGGGATCACGAGCAGTACTTC. Its coded protein is CSVGGDHEQYF.